Following are 27 T cell receptor beta chains from one sample sequenced in a study of shared clonotypes between healthy human individuals. TCRdb keeps only in-frame clones here, not all; method: immunoSEQ multiplex PCR. In the table there are approximately 2.5 million clones, roughly 93% of which are singletons. What was sequenced was naive CD4+ T cells from PBMCs. As to subset: CD45RA+ positively selected. The receptor source for this set is a man aged 18 to 29 in good health. Some clones in this sample may be carry-over from other donors' samples.

The V call is TRBV14, the J call TRBJ2-3; 7 positions agree with TRBD2. The CDR3 contains 16 residues. In germline, CDR1 is SGHDN, CDR2 FVKESK. J lost 1 base, V lost 4 bases, and 8 bases had no gene match. The CDR3 region has the DNA TGTGCCAGCAGCCTTCTAGCGGCCCAGGGCACAGATACGCAGTATTTT. Its protein product is CASSLLAAQGTDTQYF.

The chain links TRBV29-1 to TRBJ1-2, with 10 positions matching TRBD1. Looked up from germline, CDR1 is SQVTM and CDR2 is ANQGSEA. The CDR3 loop spans 15 amino acids. V gave up 5 bases and J gave up 5 bases; unmatched junction bases: 11. In DNA form, the CDR3 reads TGCAGCGTTCGGTTCCGGGACAGGGGCCATTATGGCTACACCTTC. Its translation is CSVRFRDRGHYGYTF.

This chain links TRBV2 with TRBJ2-7, with D uncertain. Germline CDR1 is SNHLY and CDR2 is FYNNEI. Trimming cost V 2 bases and J 6 bases, with 5 bases left between them. The CDR3 contains 11 residues. The CDR3 spells CASSEYGEQYF. The CDR3 nucleotides are TGTGCCAGCAGTGAATACGGCGAGCAGTACTTC. Full variable domain (missing parts from reference TRBV2 and TRBJ2-7): EPEVTQTPSHQVTQMGQEVILRCVPISNHLYFYWYRQILGQKVEFLVSFYNNEISEKSEIFDDQFSVERPDGSNFTLKIRSTKLEDSAMYFCASSEYGEQYFGPGTRLTVT.

This chain uses TRBV30 with TRBJ1-1; D is undetermined. V was shortened by 3 bases and J by 0 bases, with 20 bases between the two germline ends. The length of the CDR3 is 17 residues. Looked up from germline, CDR1 is GTSNPN and CDR2 is SVGIG (reference sequence). CDR3 protein: CAWRLGARYKLNTEAFF. CDR3 bases: TGTGCCTGGAGACTTGGAGCAAGATATAAGTTGAACACTGAAGCTTTCTTT.

This sequence joins TRBV25-1 and TRBJ2-7; D possibly corresponds to TRBD1 (5 bases). The germline V gene encodes CDR1 MGHDK and CDR2 SYGVNS. The CDR3 sequence is 14 residues long. V was pared by 5 bases and J by 8 bases, with 19 bases between. This CDR3 is CASSRVGVFGKQYF. The CDR3 nucleotides read TGTGCCAGCAGTCGGGTAGGGGTCTTTGGAAAGCAGTACTTC.

The rearrangement joins TRBV5-1 to TRBJ2-7; D not certain. CDR1 SGHRS and CDR2 YFSETQ come from the germline V gene. Trimming stripped 3 bases from V and 2 bases from J, with 15 bases between. The CDR3 consists of 15 residues. The CDR3 nucleotides are TGCGCCAGCAGCTCCGCCGGCGGTGGGGCCTACGAGCAGTACTTC. Its translation is CASSSAGGGAYEQYF.

The gene calls are TRBV2 and TRBJ1-5; D is uncertain. Trimming took 6 bases from V and 8 from J, leaving 11 bases between them. The CDR3 spans 12 residues. Germline CDR1 reads SNHLY; CDR2 reads FYNNEI. The CDR3 spells CASSPGVEPQHF. CDR3 DNA: TGTGCCAGCAGCCCCGGGGTGGAGCCCCAGCATTTT.

This chain links TRBV9 with TRBJ1-4, with D possibly TRBD1 on 5 matching bases. The CDR3 sequence is 15 residues long. V lost 5 bases and J lost 8, with 19 bases in between. CDR1 is SGDLS and CDR2 is YYNGEE in the germline V gene. CDR3 sequence (DNA): TGTGCCAGCAGTCGGGACGGGACGTTGTTGGAAAAACTGTTTTTT. Its protein is CASSRDGTLLEKLFF. The variable domain in full, with the rest retrieved from reference TRBV9 and TRBJ1-4, is DSGVTQTPKHLITATGQRVTLRCSPRSGDLSVYWYQQSLDQGLQFLIQYYNGEERAKGNILERFSAQQFPDLHSELNLSSLELGDSALYFCASSRDGTLLEKLFFGSGTQLSVL.

The CDR3, as DNA: TGTGCCAGCAGAGGGGACACCCGAAACTATGGCTACACCTTC. Its protein product is CASRGDTRNYGYTF. The V call is TRBV6-5, the J call TRBJ1-2; possible D gene TRBD1, 6 bases. The CDR3 loop spans 14 amino acids. Looked up from germline, CDR1 is MNHEY and CDR2 is SVGAGI. V lost 6 bases, J lost 2 bases, and 13 bases lay in between.

The chain couples TRBV9 to TRBJ2-4, with a tentative D call TRBD1 (5 bases). Germline V lookup: CDR1 SGDLS, CDR2 YYNGEE. V was pared by 3 bases and J by 8 bases, with 18 bases between. The CDR3 runs to 15 residues. CDR3 nucleotide sequence: TGTGCCAGCAGCGCCCATATGCAGGGTGAGGACATTCAGTACTTC. This codes for CASSAHMQGEDIQYF.

This chain uses TRBV7-3 with TRBJ2-3, with 12 bases fitting TRBD2. Germline V lookup: CDR1 SGHTA, CDR2 FQGTGA. V shed 5 bases, J shed 0 bases, and the junction held 12 bases outside the gene matches. This CDR3 spans 19 amino acids. CDR3 loop: CASSQPGGGLAGSTDTQYF. The DNA for the CDR3 is TGTGCCAGCAGCCAACCGGGCGGTGGACTAGCGGGAAGCACAGATACGCAGTATTTT.

The rearrangement links TRBV6-4 to TRBJ2-3, with 13 bases that match TRBD2. Per germline, CDR1 MRHNA and CDR2 SNTAGT. The CDR3 is 15 residues long. J gave up 4 bases and V 6 bases, and 4 bases lay outside the gene matches. DNA for the CDR3: TGTGCCAGCAGAAGGACTAGCGGGAGTGCAGATACGCAGTATTTT. This gives the protein CASRRTSGSADTQYF.

This clone appeared once. The chain has TRBV10-2 and TRBJ1-5; maybe TRBD1 (5 bases). The CDR3 sequence is 15 residues long. Germline V CDR1 and CDR2: WSHSY, SAAADI. V was trimmed by 3 bases and J by 4 bases, leaving 13 bases between them. CDR3 nucleotides: TGCGCCAGCAGTGATACGGGGGGGAGAAATCAGCCCCAGCATTTT. Translation: CASSDTGGRNQPQHF.

The chain has TRBV28 and TRBJ2-1; 7 positions match TRBD2. Germline-derived CDR1 and CDR2 are MDHEN and SYDVKM. The CDR3 loop spans 14 amino acids. V trimming: 6 bases; J trimming: 3 bases; junction bases outside the gene matches: 5. The CDR3 DNA is TGTGCCAGCAGAGACGAGCGGGACTACAATGAGCAGTTCTTC. Translating gives CASRDERDYNEQFF.

The gene calls are TRBV9 and TRBJ2-7; no firm D call. CDR1 and CDR2 (germline): SGDLS, YYNGEE. V was cut by 0 bases and J by 2 bases, with 9 bases left in between. This CDR3 spans 14 amino acids. Written as DNA, the CDR3 is TGTGCCAGCAGCGTAGATTTAAGGGCCTACGAGCAGTACTTC. This sequence encodes CASSVDLRAYEQYF.

The gene calls are TRBV2 and TRBJ1-6; D is possibly TRBD1 (6 bases). In germline, CDR1 is SNHLY, CDR2 FYNNEI. V was clipped by 8 bases and J by 3 bases, with 11 bases between them. This CDR3 spans 14 amino acids. CDR3 DNA sequence: TGTGCCAGCGTCGGGACAAACTATAATTCACCCCTCCACTTT. Protein sequence: CASVGTNYNSPLHF.

The chain couples TRBV27 to TRBJ1-2, with a possible D match to TRBD1 (6 bases). The CDR3 consists of 13 residues. From germline, CDR1 is MNHEY and CDR2 SMNVEV (reference sequence). Trimming pared 6 bases from V and 10 bases from J, leaving 18 bases between. CDR3: CASSPDRHTYYTF. Written as DNA, the CDR3 is TGTGCCAGCAGCCCCGACAGGCACACGTACTACACCTTC.

The gene calls are TRBV27 and TRBJ1-4; D gene unclear. CDR3 length: 13 residues. V was pared by 8 bases and J by 3 bases, with 10 bases between. The V gene's germline CDR1 is MNHEY and CDR2 SMNVEV (reference sequence). Written as DNA, the CDR3 is TGTGCCAGCGCGACAAGCCCTAATGAAAAACTGTTTTTT. Its translation is CASATSPNEKLFF.

The chain recombines TRBV6-6 with TRBJ2-5; the match to TRBD2 covers 9 bases. Germline CDR1 and CDR2: MNHNY and SVGAGI (reference sequence). CDR3 length: 16 amino acids. V shed 6 bases, J shed 4 bases, and the junction held 12 bases outside the gene matches. The CDR3 sequence is CASSPLRSGSGETQYF. CDR3 nucleotide sequence: TGTGCCAGCAGCCCCTTGCGTAGCGGGAGCGGAGAGACCCAGTACTTC.

This chain connects TRBV6-5 to TRBJ2-7, with 10 bases aligning to TRBD2. Looked up from germline, CDR1 is MNHEY and CDR2 is SVGAGI. The CDR3 length is 15 residues. Trimming at V came to 3 bases and at J to 7 bases, leaving 9 bases not matched to a gene. Written as DNA, the CDR3 is TGTGCCAGCAGTTATCTCTTTAGCGGGGGGTTGGAGCAGTACTTC. It yields the protein CASSYLFSGGLEQYF.

The chain couples TRBV5-1 to TRBJ2-5; TRBD2 agrees at 10 bases. Germline values: CDR1 SGHRS, CDR2 YFSETQ. The ends lost 2 bases at V and 1 base at J; junction bases unmatched: 5. The CDR3 totals 16 residues. The CDR3 sequence is CASSFGASGGQETQYF. CDR3 in DNA: TGCGCCAGCAGCTTTGGGGCTAGCGGGGGCCAAGAGACCCAGTACTTC.

V usage is TRBV29-1 and J usage is TRBJ2-5; D is undetermined. The CDR3 runs 14 residues. The V end was cut by 3 bases, the J end by 11 bases, with 22 bases between. The V gene's germline CDR1 is SQVTM and CDR2 ANQGSEA. For the CDR3, the DNA is TGCAGCGTTGAGCTCGGCACTCTCAGTGGTGGGCAGTACTTC. Protein sequence: CSVELGTLSGGQYF.

The rearrangement uses TRBV9 and TRBJ2-6; the D is unclear. The CDR3 is 16 residues long. The V gene's germline CDR1 is SGDLS and CDR2 YYNGEE. V lost 6 bases, J lost 4 bases, and 17 bases lay in between. The CDR3, as DNA: TGTGCCAGCAACAAAGCGTTCGGAACAGGGGCCAACGTCCTGACTTTC. Its protein is CASNKAFGTGANVLTF.

This clone was recorded once. This same CDR3 is encoded by further DNA sequences in the sample. V usage is TRBV6-5 and J usage is TRBJ1-3; TRBD1 is a possible D gene (6 bases). CDR1 and CDR2 from the germline V gene are MNHEY and SVGAGI. The CDR3 has 13 amino acids. The V end was cut by 6 bases, the J end by 0 bases, with 6 bases between. DNA for the CDR3: TGTGCCAGCAGACAGGGCTCTGGAAACACCATATATTTT. Translating it yields CASRQGSGNTIYF.

This clone was found once. The rearrangement links TRBV29-1 to TRBJ2-7; D gene unclear. The CDR3 length is 13 residues. The ends were cut back, 7 bases at V and 2 bases at J, with 15 bases in the middle. In germline, CDR1 is SQVTM, CDR2 ANQGSEA. Here the CDR3 DNA reads TGCAGCGCCTCCCCAGGAGTCCCCTACGAGCAGTACTTC. Its protein is CSASPGVPYEQYF.

The gene calls are TRBV5-5 and TRBJ1-4, with a weak D call TRBD1 (6 bases). CDR3 size: 14 residues. Germline V gives CDR1 SGHKS, CDR2 YYEKEE (reference sequence). Trimming removed 0 bases at V and 8 bases at J, with 11 bases between. In nucleotides, the CDR3 is TGTGCCAGCAGCTTGGAAGGGGGTTGGGAAAAACTGTTTTTT. The encoded protein is CASSLEGGWEKLFF.

The rearrangement joins TRBV5-1 to TRBJ2-1; 14 positions agree with TRBD2. From germline, CDR1 is SGHRS and CDR2 YFSETQ. This CDR3 comprises 16 residues. V lost 1 base to trimming and J lost 7 bases; unmatched junction nucleotides: 4. The CDR3 sequence: CASSLTGTSGRNEQFF. The DNA of the CDR3 is TGCGCCAGCAGCTTGACCGGGACTAGCGGGAGAAATGAGCAGTTCTTC.